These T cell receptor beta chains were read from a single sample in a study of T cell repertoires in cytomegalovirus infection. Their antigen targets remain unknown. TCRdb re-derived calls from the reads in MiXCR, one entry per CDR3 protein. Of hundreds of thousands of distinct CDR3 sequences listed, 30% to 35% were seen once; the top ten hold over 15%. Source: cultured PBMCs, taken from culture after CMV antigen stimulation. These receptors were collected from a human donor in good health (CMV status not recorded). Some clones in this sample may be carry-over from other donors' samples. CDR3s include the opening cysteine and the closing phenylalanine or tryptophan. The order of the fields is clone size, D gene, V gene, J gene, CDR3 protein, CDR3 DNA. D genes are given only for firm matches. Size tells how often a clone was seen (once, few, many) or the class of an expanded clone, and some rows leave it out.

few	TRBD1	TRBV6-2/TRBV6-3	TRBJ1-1	CASRGTGVNEAFF	TGTGCCAGTCGCGGGACAGGGGTCAATGAAGCTTTCTTT
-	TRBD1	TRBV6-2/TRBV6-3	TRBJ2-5	CALGTGAVETQYF	TGTGCCCTCGGGACAGGGGCTGTCGAGACCCAGTACTTC
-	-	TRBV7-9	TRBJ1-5	CASSLSLGGQPQHF	TGTGCCAGCAGCTTAAGCCTGGGGGGTCAGCCCCAGCATTTT
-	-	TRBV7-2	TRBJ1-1	CASSFNSLITEAFF	TGTGCCAGCAGCTTCAACAGCCTCATCACTGAAGCTTTCTTT
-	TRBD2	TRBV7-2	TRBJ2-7	CASSRGLAGPYEQYF	TGTGCCAGCAGCCGGGGACTAGCGGGACCCTACGAGCAGTACTTC
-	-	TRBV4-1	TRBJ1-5	CASSPGGPWNQPQHF	TGCGCCAGCAGCCCGGGGGGTCCGTGGAATCAGCCCCAGCATTTT
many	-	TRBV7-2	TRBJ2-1	CASSLVGNNEQFF	TGTGCCAGCAGCTTAGTGGGGAACAATGAGCAGTTCTTC
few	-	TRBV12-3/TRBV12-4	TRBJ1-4	CASRGQVEKLFF	TGTGCCAGCAGGGGGCAGGTCGAAAAACTGTTTTTT
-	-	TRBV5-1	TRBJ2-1	CASSFLPPMVYNEQFF	TGCGCCAGCAGCTTCCTACCGCCCATGGTCTACAATGAGCAGTTCTTC
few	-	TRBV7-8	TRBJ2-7	CASSTPPRRDPGRKQYF	TGTGCCAGCAGCACACCCCCTAGACGGGACCCGGGACGAAAGCAGTACTTC
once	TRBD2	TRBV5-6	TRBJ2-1	CASSLGETSGWYNEQFF	TGTGCCAGCAGCTTGGGCGAGACTAGCGGGTGGTACAATGAGCAGTTCTTC
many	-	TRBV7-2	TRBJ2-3	CASSRDRNTQYF	TGTGCCAGCAGCCGCGACAGAAATACGCAGTATTTT
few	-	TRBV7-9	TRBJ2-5	CASSSQDRWGETQYF	TGTGCCAGCAGCTCCCAGGATAGGTGGGGAGAGACCCAGTACTTC
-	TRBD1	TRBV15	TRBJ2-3	CATSVGQGTDTQYF	TGTGCCACCAGCGTGGGACAGGGCACAGATACGCAGTATTTT
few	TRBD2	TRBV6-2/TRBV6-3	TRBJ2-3	CASRSGLAGMADTQYF	TGTGCCAGCAGATCAGGACTAGCGGGGATGGCAGATACGCAGTATTTT
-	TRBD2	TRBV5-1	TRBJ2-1	CASSFRTSGGQYNEQFF	TGCGCCAGCAGCTTTAGGACTAGCGGGGGGCAATACAATGAGCAGTTCTTC
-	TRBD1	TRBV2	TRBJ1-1	CASNRQGLGVTEAFF	TGTGCCAGCAACAGACAGGGTCTAGGGGTCACTGAAGCTTTCTTT
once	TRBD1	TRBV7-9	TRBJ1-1	CASSLSGGRGTEAFF	TGTGCCAGCAGCTTATCAGGGGGAAGAGGGACTGAAGCTTTCTTT
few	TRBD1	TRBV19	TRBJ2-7	CASSISGTGPYEQYF	TGTGCCAGTAGTATCTCCGGGACAGGCCCCTACGAGCAGTACTTC
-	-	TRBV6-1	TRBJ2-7	CASSEEDSSSYEQYF	TGTGCCAGCAGTGAAGAGGACAGTAGCTCCTACGAGCAGTACTTC
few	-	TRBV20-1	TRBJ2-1	CSASGSRETWGYNEQFF	TGCAGTGCTAGCGGGAGCCGTGAAACCTGGGGGTACAATGAGCAGTTCTTC
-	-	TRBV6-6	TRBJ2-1	CASSYSKIHNEQFF	TGTGCCAGCAGTTACTCAAAAATCCACAATGAGCAGTTCTTC
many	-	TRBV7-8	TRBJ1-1	CASSLMGQNTEAFF	TGTGCCAGCAGCTTAATGGGACAGAACACTGAAGCTTTCTTT
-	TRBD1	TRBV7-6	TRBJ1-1	CASIKQGPLNTEAFF	TGTGCCAGCATCAAACAGGGGCCGCTGAACACTGAAGCTTTCTTT
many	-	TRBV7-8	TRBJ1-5	CASSQGRLGNQPQHF	TGTGCCAGCAGCCAAGGACGGCTTGGCAATCAGCCCCAGCATTTT
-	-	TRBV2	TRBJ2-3	CARDQLLPDTQYF	TGTGCCAGGGACCAACTCCTGCCGGATACGCAGTATTTT
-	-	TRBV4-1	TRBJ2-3	CASSHIGDTQYF	TGCGCCAGCAGCCACATAGGGGATACGCAGTATTTT
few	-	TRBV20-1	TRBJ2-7	CSDWLRWGASYEQYF	TGCAGTGATTGGTTGCGGTGGGGGGCCTCCTACGAGCAGTACTTC
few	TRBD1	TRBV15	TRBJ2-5	CATSRTNRGPRETQYF	TGTGCCACCAGCAGAACCAACAGGGGGCCCCGAGAGACCCAGTACTTC
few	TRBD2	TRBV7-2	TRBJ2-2	CASSITGASGRFGELFF	TGTGCCAGCAGCATAACCGGGGCTAGCGGGAGGTTCGGGGAGCTGTTTTTT